The rows below give T cell receptor beta chains drawn from one sample of a study of technical replicates of blood from a few donors. Libraries were prepared by immunoSEQ multiplex PCR; TCRdb keeps only in-frame clonotypes and omits some of them. The table shows under 100,000 clones, with roughly 96% occurring only once. Sequenced input: T cells isolated from PBMCs. These receptors all stem from a human donor in good health. Both conserved end residues are part of each CDR3. The D gene is left open where the match is weak. A row's size may be missing; if present it is once, few, many or a size class.

d_call j_call v_call clone_size cdr3_nt cdr3_aa
TRBD1 TRBJ1-1 TRBV6-6 NA TGTGCCAGCGTTCCGGGGAGGCAGGGGGCCGCTGAAGCTTTCTTT CASVPGRQGAAEAFF
NA TRBJ2-7 TRBV4-1 NA TGCGCCAGCAGCCAAGAACGAGGGCCGGCAAGCGAGCAGTACTTC CASSQERGPASEQYF
TRBD2 TRBJ2-7 TRBV4-2 once TGTGCCAGCAGCCAAACTAGCGGGTCTTACGAGCAGTACTTC CASSQTSGSYEQYF
TRBD2 TRBJ2-1 TRBV11-1 NA TGTGCCAGCAGCCATTCACTTAGCGGGAGCTATGTCAATGAGCAGTTCTTC CASSHSLSGSYVNEQFF
NA TRBJ1-2 TRBV6-4 NA TGTGCCAGCAGTGGAGGCGGTTATGGCTACACCTTC CASSGGGYGYTF
NA TRBJ1-3 TRBV9 NA TGTGCCAGCAGCGTAGCTTCAGGGGCAAACACCATATATTTT CASSVASGANTIYF
TRBD1 TRBJ2-7 TRBV27 NA TGTGCCAGCAGTTTAGGCCCCGGGACAGTATACTACGAGCAGTACTTC CASSLGPGTVYYEQYF
TRBD1 TRBJ2-1 TRBV5-1 NA TGCGCCAGCAGCCCCCCCCCGGGACAGGGCGACTATGAGCAGTTCTTC CASSPPPGQGDYEQFF
NA TRBJ1-4 TRBV7-2 NA TGTGCCAGCAGCTTAGCACAGGGACCTGGGAATGAAAAACTGTTTTTT CASSLAQGPGNEKLFF
TRBD2 TRBJ2-5 TRBV7-2 NA TGTGCCAGCAGCTTAGAAGTAGCGGGAGGTCAGACCCAGTACTTC CASSLEVAGGQTQYF
TRBD2 TRBJ2-1 TRBV11-3 NA TGTGCCAGCAGCTTTAGGACTAGCAAAGCGGGCAATGAGCAGTTCTTC CASSFRTSKAGNEQFF
NA TRBJ1-1 TRBV11-2 NA TGTGCCAGCAGCCTAAGCTCAACAGTGAACACTGAAGCTTTCTTT CASSLSSTVNTEAFF
NA TRBJ2-7 TRBV19 few TGTGCCAGTAAGACGGGAAACTCCTACGAGCAGTACTTC CASKTGNSYEQYF
TRBD1 TRBJ2-2 TRBV4-3 NA TGCGCCAGCAGCCAGACAGGGGTCGGGGAGCTGTTTTTT CASSQTGVGELFF
NA TRBJ2-6 TRBV15 NA TGTGCCACCAGAGAGGACAGATCTGCCAACGTCCTGACTTTC CATREDRSANVLTF
NA TRBJ2-1 TRBV6-4 NA TGTGCCAGCAGCGTGGTCGGAGGGCTAGTTGGCAATGAGCAGTTCTTC CASSVVGGLVGNEQFF
TRBD1 TRBJ2-3 TRBV6-1 NA TGTGCCAGCAGTTTCGACAGGGGTACGCAGTATTTT CASSFDRGTQYF
TRBD1 TRBJ2-7 TRBV18 NA TGTGCCAGCTCCTCCAGACAGGGCGATAACGAGCAGTACTTC CASSSRQGDNEQYF
TRBD1 TRBJ1-5 TRBV5-5 NA TGTGCCAGCAGCTACGACAGGGAGGCAGGACAGCCCCAGCATTTT CASSYDREAGQPQHF
TRBD1 TRBJ1-4 TRBV7-2 NA TGTGCCAGCACTAGGACAGGGTGGCGTGAAAAACTGTTTTTT CASTRTGWREKLFF
NA TRBJ2-7 TRBV19 NA TGTGCCAGTAGTAGAGAGCCGGGCTACGAGCAGTACTTC CASSREPGYEQYF
TRBD2 TRBJ2-7 TRBV4-1 few TGCGCCAGCAGCCAAGTGACGCCGGGACTAGAGATCCACGAGCAGTACTTC CASSQVTPGLEIHEQYF
TRBD2 TRBJ2-1 TRBV4-2 NA TGTGCCAGCAGCCAAGATTTGGGCGGGAGCTCCTACAATGAGCAGTTCTTC CASSQDLGGSSYNEQFF
TRBD1 TRBJ1-2 TRBV29-1 once TGCAGCGTTGAAGACCGGGACAGGTCGTATGGCTACACCTTC CSVEDRDRSYGYTF
NA TRBJ1-3 TRBV18 NA TGTGCCAGCTCACCAAGACAAGGGGGATTCTCTGGAAACACCATATATTTT CASSPRQGGFSGNTIYF
NA TRBJ2-1 TRBV27 NA TGTGCCAGCACCCAATCCTCCTACAATGAGCAGTTCTTC CASTQSSYNEQFF
NA TRBJ1-1 TRBV7-2 once TGTGCCAGCAGCCCCGCATCCGGGACTGAAGCTTTCTTT CASSPASGTEAFF
NA TRBJ1-3 TRBV4-3 NA TGCGCCAGCAGCCAGTCGACGGCGGCAGTCACCATATATTTT CASSQSTAAVTIYF
NA TRBJ2-1 TRBV2 NA TGTGCCACCCTAGGAGCCCCCTCCTACAATGAGCAGTTCTTC CATLGAPSYNEQFF
TRBD2 TRBJ2-5 TRBV25-1 NA TGTGCCAGCAGTGATGAGGGCACAGCGGGGGATCAAGAGACCCAGTACTTC CASSDEGTAGDQETQYF
NA TRBJ1-2 TRBV2 NA TGTGCCAGCAGTGCCAGGGTAGGCTACACCTTC CASSARVGYTF
NA TRBJ2-1 TRBV6-5 NA TGTGCCAGCAGTTACAACTCGCGAACTAACAATGAGCAGTTCTTC CASSYNSRTNNEQFF
TRBD2 TRBJ2-1 TRBV9 NA TGTGCCAGCAGCGTACTGGGACTAGCGGGAGACAGCGAGCAGTTCTTC CASSVLGLAGDSEQFF
NA TRBJ1-5 TRBV27 NA TGTGCCAGCTCCCCGGGGGGCTATAGCAATCAGCCCCAGCATTTT CASSPGGYSNQPQHF
TRBD1 TRBJ2-1 TRBV27 NA TGTGCCAGCAGTAATACAGGGGGACTCCCGTTCCATGAGCAGTTCTTC CASSNTGGLPFHEQFF
NA TRBJ1-5 TRBV2 NA TGTGCCAGCAGTGGGGACTCCAAGGGTTGGCAGCCCCAGCATTTT CASSGDSKGWQPQHF
TRBD2 TRBJ2-1 TRBV19 NA TGTGCCAGTAAGGGACTAGCGGGAGGCGATGAGCAGTTCTTC CASKGLAGGDEQFF
NA TRBJ2-7 TRBV30 NA TGTGCCTGGAGTGTATCCATACTTGAGCAGTACTTC CAWSVSILEQYF
NA TRBJ2-7 TRBV11-3 NA TGTGCCAGCAGCTTAGATAGCGGATTCTCCTACGAGCAGTACTTC CASSLDSGFSYEQYF
NA TRBJ1-4 TRBV27 NA TGTGCCAGCAGAGGACTGGCTAATGAAAAACTGTTTTTT CASRGLANEKLFF
NA TRBJ1-2 TRBV7-9 once TGTGCCAGCAGCTTAGTTCAGGGGTTTTATGGCTACACCTTC CASSLVQGFYGYTF
TRBD2 TRBJ2-1 TRBV7-8 NA TGTGCCAGCAGCCCCCCCGGGGGGCTAGCGGGTCACAATGAGCAGTTCTTC CASSPPGGLAGHNEQFF
TRBD2 TRBJ2-7 TRBV6-5 NA TGTGCCAGCAGGCCCCGGGGGGAAAACTCCTACGAGCAGTACTTC CASRPRGENSYEQYF
NA TRBJ2-7 TRBV6-6 NA TGTGCCAGCAGCTACGACAGTTACGAGCAGTACTTC CASSYDSYEQYF
NA TRBJ1-2 TRBV27 NA TGTGCCAGCAGTCTGACCCGCCGGGACACCTATGGCTACACCTTC CASSLTRRDTYGYTF
TRBD1 TRBJ2-7 TRBV9 NA TGTGCCAGCAGCGTAGGGGGCTGGGGGACAGGCTTCTCCTACGAGCAGTACTTC CASSVGGWGTGFSYEQYF
NA TRBJ1-4 TRBV18 NA TGTGCCAGCTCACCACCTATAGCAACTAATGAAAAACTGTTTTTT CASSPPIATNEKLFF
NA TRBJ2-4 TRBV10-1 NA TGCGCCAGCAGTGTTGGCGGGGAGGAGGTGGACATTCAGTACTTC CASSVGGEEVDIQYF
TRBD2 TRBJ2-1 TRBV30 NA TGTGCCTGGAGCCAGTATACTAGCGGAGCCAGGTGGGAGTTCTTC CAWSQYTSGARWEFF
NA TRBJ2-6 TRBV2 NA TGTGCCAGCAGCGCAGGGTCTCGGGGGGCCAACGTCCTGACTTTC CASSAGSRGANVLTF
NA TRBJ2-1 TRBV5-6 NA TGTGCCAGCAGCTCTACCGGGACAGAGCAGTTCTTC CASSSTGTEQFF
NA TRBJ2-7 TRBV5-5 NA TGTGCCAGCATCCTCTATCCGGGGTCCTACGAGCAGTACTTC CASILYPGSYEQYF
TRBD2 TRBJ2-2 TRBV9 NA TGTGCCAGCAGCGTAGCGAGCGGGAGGGACACCGGGGAGCTGTTTTTT CASSVASGRDTGELFF
TRBD2 TRBJ2-5 TRBV9 NA TGTGCCAGCAGCGTAGGACTAGCGGGGAACCAAGAGACCCAGTACTTC CASSVGLAGNQETQYF